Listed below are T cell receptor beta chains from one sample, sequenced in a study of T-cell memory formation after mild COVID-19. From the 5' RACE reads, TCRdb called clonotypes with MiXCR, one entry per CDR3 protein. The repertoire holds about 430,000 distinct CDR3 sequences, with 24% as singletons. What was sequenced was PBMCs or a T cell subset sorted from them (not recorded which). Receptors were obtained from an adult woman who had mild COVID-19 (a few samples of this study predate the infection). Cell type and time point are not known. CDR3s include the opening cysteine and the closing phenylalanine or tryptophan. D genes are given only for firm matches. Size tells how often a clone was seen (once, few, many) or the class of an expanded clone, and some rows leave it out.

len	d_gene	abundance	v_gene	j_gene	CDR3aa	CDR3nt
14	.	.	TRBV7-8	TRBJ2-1	CASSLAQEYNEQFF	TGTGCCAGCAGCTTAGCCCAGGAATACAATGAGCAGTTCTTC
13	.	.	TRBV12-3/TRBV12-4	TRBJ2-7	CASRPEGVGEQYF	TGTGCCAGCAGGCCAGAGGGGGTAGGCGAGCAGTACTTC
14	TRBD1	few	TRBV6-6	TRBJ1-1	CASSERGPNTEAFF	TGTGCCAGCAGCGAAAGGGGGCCAAACACTGAAGCTTTCTTT
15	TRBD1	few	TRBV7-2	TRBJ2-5	CASSRGTGGPETQYF	TGTGCCAGCAGCCGAGGGACAGGGGGACCGGAGACCCAGTACTTC
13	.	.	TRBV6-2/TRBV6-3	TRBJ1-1	CASSYAENTEAFF	TGTGCCAGCAGTTACGCAGAGAACACTGAAGCTTTCTTT
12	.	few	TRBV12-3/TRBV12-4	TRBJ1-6	CATTPEDSPLHF	TGTGCCACCACCCCGGAAGATTCACCCCTCCACTTT
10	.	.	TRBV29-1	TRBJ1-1	CSVGRIEAFF	TGCAGCGTTGGACGGATTGAAGCTTTCTTT
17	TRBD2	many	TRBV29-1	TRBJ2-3	CSVVRISGGFSTDTQYF	TGCAGCGTTGTGCGTATTAGCGGGGGATTTAGCACAGATACGCAGTATTTT
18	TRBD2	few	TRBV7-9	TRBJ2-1	CASSPIRSTPSGSREQFF	TGTGCCAGCAGCCCAATTAGAAGTACGCCTAGCGGGAGTCGTGAGCAGTTCTTC
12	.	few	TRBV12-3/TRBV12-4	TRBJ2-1	CASRRTVNEQFF	TGTGCCAGCCGTCGGACGGTCAATGAGCAGTTCTTC
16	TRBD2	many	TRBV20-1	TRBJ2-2	CSARDVLAGGPGELFF	TGCAGTGCTAGAGATGTACTAGCGGGGGGCCCCGGGGAGCTGTTTTTT
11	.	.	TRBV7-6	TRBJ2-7	CASSLGAGQYF	TGTGCCAGCAGCCTAGGGGCCGGGCAGTACTTC
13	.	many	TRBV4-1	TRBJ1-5	CASSPRGGQPQHF	TGCGCCAGCAGCCCTCGAGGAGGTCAGCCCCAGCATTTT
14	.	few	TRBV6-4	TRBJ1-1	CASSVTSTNTEAFF	TGTGCCAGCAGTGTAACGTCAACCAACACTGAAGCTTTCTTT
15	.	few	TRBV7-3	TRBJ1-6	CASSLEQSYNSPLHF	TGTGCCAGCAGCTTAGAACAGTCCTATAATTCACCCCTCCACTTT
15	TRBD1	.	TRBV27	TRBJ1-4	CASSRQGSWNEKLFF	TGTGCCAGCAGTAGACAGGGTTCATGGAATGAAAAACTGTTTTTT
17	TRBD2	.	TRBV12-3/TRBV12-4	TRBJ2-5	CASSLLTGGLAGGPVEF	TGTGCCAGCAGTTTATTAACGGGCGGACTAGCGGGAGGGCCCGTTGAGTTC
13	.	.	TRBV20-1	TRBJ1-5	CSALESSNQPQHF	TGCAGTGCCCTGGAATCTAGCAATCAGCCCCAGCATTTT
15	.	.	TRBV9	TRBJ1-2	CASSVEFRGLDGYTF	TGTGCCAGCAGCGTAGAATTCAGGGGTTTGGATGGCTACACCTTC
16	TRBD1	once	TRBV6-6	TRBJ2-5	CASSLRDRVLQETQYF	TGTGCCAGCAGTCTCCGGGACAGGGTCCTTCAAGAGACCCAGTACTTC
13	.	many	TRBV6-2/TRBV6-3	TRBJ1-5	CASSPRGNQPQHF	TGTGCCAGCAGTCCCAGGGGTAACCAGCCCCAGCATTTT
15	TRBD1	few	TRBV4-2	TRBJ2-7	CASSQRDSPTGEQYF	TGTGCCAGCAGCCAACGGGACAGCCCCACGGGGGAGCAGTACTTC
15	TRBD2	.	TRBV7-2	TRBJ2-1	CASSLLGGRMAEQFF	TGTGCCAGCAGCTTATTGGGCGGGAGAATGGCTGAGCAGTTCTTC
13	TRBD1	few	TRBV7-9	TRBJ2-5	CASRRDSEETQYF	TGTGCCAGCAGACGGGACAGCGAAGAGACCCAGTACTTC
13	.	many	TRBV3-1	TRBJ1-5	CASSQDGYQPQHF	TGTGCCAGCAGCCAAGACGGTTATCAGCCCCAGCATTTT
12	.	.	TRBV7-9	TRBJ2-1	CASSLDMRGQFF	TGTGCCAGCAGCTTAGATATGCGGGGTCAGTTCTTC
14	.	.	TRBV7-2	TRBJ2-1	CASSLWDFDPSLVF	TGTGCCAGCAGCTTATGGGACTTTGACCCCTCGTTGGTCTTC
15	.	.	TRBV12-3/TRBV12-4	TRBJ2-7	CASSLGRGAPYEQYF	TGTGCCAGCAGTTTGGGCCGGGGGGCGCCCTACGAGCAGTACTTC
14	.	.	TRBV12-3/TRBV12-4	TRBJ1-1	CASSPGGGGTEAFF	TGTGCCAGCAGCCCCGGGGGGGGAGGGACTGAAGCTTTCTTT
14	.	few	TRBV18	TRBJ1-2	CASSPPGRFYGYTF	TGTGCCAGCTCACCACCGGGACGGTTCTATGGCTACACCTTC
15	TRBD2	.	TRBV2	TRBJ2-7	CASSEGTSGGYEQYF	TGTGCCAGCAGTGAAGGGACTAGCGGTGGGTACGAGCAGTACTTC
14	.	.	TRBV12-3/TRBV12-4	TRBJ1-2	CASSFGGYIYGYTF	TGTGCCAGCAGTTTTGGGGGGTATATCTATGGCTACACCTTC
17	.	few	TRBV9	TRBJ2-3	CASSVEQAAQGMDTQYF	TGTGCCAGCAGCGTAGAACAGGCCGCCCAGGGGATGGATACGCAGTATTTT
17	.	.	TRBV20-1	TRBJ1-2	CSADAGGTPTGYHGYTF	TGCAGTGCAGATGCGGGGGGAACTCCGACTGGGTACCATGGCTACACCTTC
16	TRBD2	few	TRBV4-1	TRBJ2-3	CASSQVGQRGGDTQYF	TGCGCCAGCAGCCAAGTGGGCCAGCGGGGGGGCGATACGCAGTATTTT